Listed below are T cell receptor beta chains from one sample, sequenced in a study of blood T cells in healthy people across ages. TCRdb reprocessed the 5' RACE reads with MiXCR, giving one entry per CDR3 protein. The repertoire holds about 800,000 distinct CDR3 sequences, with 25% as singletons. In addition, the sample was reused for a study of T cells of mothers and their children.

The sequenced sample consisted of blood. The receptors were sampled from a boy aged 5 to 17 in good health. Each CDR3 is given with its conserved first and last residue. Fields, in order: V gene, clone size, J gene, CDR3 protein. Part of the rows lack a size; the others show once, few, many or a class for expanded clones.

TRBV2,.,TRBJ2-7,CASRAFGGDEQYF
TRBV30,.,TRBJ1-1,CAWSGGDTEAFF
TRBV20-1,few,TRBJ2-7,CSALRTSADYEQYF
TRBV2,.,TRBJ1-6,CASTRDSYNSPLHF
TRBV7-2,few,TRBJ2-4,CASSLEGGRGKNIQYF
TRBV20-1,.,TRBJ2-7,CSAIAPAGPSYEQYF
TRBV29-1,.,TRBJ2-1,CSVLVDEQFF
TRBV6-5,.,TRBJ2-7,CASNRGDEQYF
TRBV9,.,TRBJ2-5,CASSLGRIGETQYF
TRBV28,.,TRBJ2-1,CASSLMASGSPEQFF
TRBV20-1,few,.,CSAPRAAGNNEQFF
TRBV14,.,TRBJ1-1,CASSQTGRFAEAFF
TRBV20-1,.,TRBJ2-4,CSARWTALAKNIQYF
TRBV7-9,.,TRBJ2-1,CASRSGITYNEQFF